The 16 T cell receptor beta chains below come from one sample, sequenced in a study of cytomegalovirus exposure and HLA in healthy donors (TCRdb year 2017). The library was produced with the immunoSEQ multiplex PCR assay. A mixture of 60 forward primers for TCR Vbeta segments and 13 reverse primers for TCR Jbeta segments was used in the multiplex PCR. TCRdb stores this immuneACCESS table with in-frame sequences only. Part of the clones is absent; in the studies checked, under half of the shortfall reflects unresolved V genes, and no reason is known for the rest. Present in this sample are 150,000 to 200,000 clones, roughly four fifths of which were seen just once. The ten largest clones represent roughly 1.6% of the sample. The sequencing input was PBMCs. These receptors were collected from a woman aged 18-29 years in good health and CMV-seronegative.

CDR3 sequence reads: CAISDPGRESLEQYV. The CDR3, as DNA: TGTGCCATCAGTGACCCAGGGCGGGAGTCCCTCGAGCAGTACGTC. The V call is TRBV10-3, the J call TRBJ2-7, with 7 bases identical to TRBD2. The CDR3 contains 15 residues. Germline V gives CDR1 ENHRY, CDR2 SYGVKD. With V trimmed by 3 bases and J by 6 bases, 11 bases remained unmatched.

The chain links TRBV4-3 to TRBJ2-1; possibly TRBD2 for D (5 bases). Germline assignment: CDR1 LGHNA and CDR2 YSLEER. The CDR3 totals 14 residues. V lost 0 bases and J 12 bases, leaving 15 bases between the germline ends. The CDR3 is CASSQDPLEGAQFF. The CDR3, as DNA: TGCGCCAGCAGCCAAGATCCCCTAGAGGGCGCGCAGTTCTTC.

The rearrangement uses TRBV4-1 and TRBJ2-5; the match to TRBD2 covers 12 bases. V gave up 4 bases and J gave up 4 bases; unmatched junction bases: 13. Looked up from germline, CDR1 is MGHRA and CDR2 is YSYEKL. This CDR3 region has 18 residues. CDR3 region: CASSPAPTSGSLAETQYF. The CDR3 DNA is TGCGCCAGCAGCCCCGCCCCGACTAGCGGGAGTCTTGCAGAGACCCAGTACTTC.

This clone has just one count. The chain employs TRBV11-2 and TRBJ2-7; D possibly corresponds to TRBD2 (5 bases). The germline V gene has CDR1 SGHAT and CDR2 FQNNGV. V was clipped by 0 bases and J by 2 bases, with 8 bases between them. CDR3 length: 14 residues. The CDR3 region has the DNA TGTGCCAGCAGCTTAGAAGGAGGAGCCTACGAGCAGTACTTC. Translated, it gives CASSLEGGAYEQYF. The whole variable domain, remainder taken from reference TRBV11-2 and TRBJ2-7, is EAGVAQSPRYKIIEKRQSVAFWCNPISGHATLYWYQQILGQGPKLLIQFQNNGVVDDSQLPKDRFSAERLKGVDSTLKIQPAKLEDSAVYLCASSLEGGAYEQYFGPGTRLTVT.

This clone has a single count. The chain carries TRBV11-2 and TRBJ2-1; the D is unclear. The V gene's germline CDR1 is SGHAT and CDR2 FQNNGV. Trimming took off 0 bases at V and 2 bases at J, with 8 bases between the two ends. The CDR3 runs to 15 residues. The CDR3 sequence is CASSLDRGTYNEQFF. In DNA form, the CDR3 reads TGTGCCAGCAGCTTAGATCGCGGAACCTACAATGAGCAGTTCTTC.

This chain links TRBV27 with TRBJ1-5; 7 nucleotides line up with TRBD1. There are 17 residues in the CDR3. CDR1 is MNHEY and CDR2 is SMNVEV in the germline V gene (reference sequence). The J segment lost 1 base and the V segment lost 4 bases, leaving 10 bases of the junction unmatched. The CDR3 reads CASSSTPGQKSNQPQHF. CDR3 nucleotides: TGTGCCAGCAGTTCGACACCGGGACAGAAGAGCAATCAGCCCCAGCATTTT.

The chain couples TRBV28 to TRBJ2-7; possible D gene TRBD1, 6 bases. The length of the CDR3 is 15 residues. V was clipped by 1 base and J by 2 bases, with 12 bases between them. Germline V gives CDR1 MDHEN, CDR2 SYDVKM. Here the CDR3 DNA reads TGTGCCAGCAGTTTATCTCAGGGGCCCACCTACGAGCAGTACTTC. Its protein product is CASSLSQGPTYEQYF.

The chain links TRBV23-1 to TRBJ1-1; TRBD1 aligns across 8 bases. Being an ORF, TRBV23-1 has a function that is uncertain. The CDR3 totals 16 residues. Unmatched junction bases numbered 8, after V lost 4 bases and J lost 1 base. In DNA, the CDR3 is TGCGCCAGCAGTCTTACAGGGGGGGGAGCGAACACTGAAGCTTTCTTT. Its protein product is CASSLTGGGANTEAFF.

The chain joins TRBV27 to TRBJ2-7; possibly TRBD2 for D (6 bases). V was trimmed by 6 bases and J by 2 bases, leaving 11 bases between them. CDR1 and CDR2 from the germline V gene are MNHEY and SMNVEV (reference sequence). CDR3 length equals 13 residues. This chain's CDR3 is CASSGGNTYEQYF. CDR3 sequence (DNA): TGTGCCAGCAGCGGCGGGAACACCTACGAGCAGTACTTC.

CDR3 in amino acids: CASSSGTVAGELFF. CDR3 DNA: TGTGCCAGCAGCTCCGGGACAGTTGCAGGGGAGCTGTTTTTT. The J gene is TRBJ2-2, the V gene TRBV11-3; 7 bases map to TRBD1. This CDR3 is 14 amino acids long. V dropped 4 bases and J dropped 8; count of bases not matched to a gene: 7. Per the germline V gene, CDR1 is SGHNT and CDR2 is YENEEA.

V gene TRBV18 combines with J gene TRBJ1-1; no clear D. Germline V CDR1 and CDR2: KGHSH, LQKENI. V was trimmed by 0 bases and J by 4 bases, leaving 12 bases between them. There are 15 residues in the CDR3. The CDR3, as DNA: TGTGCCAGCTCACCACCGTCCGGGTCGGGCACTGAAGCTTTCTTT. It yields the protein CASSPPSGSGTEAFF.

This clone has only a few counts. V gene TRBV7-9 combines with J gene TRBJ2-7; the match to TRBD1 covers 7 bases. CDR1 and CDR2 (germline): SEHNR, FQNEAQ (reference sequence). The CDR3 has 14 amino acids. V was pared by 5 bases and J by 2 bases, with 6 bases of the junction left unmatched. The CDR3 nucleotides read TGTGCCAGCAGCACACGGGACAGCCCCTACGAGCAGTACTTC. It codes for CASSTRDSPYEQYF.

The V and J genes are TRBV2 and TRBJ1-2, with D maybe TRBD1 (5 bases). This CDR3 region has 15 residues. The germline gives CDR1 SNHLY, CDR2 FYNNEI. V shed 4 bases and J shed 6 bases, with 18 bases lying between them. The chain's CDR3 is CASSARQLRKDGYTF. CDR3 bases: TGTGCCAGCAGTGCCCGACAGCTCCGAAAGGATGGCTACACCTTC.

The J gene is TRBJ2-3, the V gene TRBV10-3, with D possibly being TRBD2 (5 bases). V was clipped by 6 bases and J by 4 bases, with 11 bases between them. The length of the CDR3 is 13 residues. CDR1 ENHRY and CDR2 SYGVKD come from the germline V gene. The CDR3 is CAIRDSAADTQYF. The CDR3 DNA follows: TGTGCCATCAGGGACTCTGCTGCAGATACGCAGTATTTT.

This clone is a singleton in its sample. Here the CDR3 DNA reads TGTGCCAGCAGCCCGGGACTAGCGGTCTCCTACGAGCAGTACTTC. As protein: CASSPGLAVSYEQYF. V and J are TRBV6-5 and TRBJ2-7, with 11 bases matching TRBD2. V trimming: 6 bases; J trimming: 0 bases; junction bases outside the gene matches: 4. CDR1 and CDR2 from the germline V gene are MNHEY and SVGAGI. The CDR3 runs to 15 residues.

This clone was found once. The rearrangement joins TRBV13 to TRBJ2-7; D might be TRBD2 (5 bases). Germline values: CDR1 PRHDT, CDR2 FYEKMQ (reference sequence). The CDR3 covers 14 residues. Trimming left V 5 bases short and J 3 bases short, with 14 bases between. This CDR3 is CASSATTIHYEQYF. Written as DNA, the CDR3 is TGTGCCAGCAGCGCAACGACTATCCACTACGAGCAGTACTTC.